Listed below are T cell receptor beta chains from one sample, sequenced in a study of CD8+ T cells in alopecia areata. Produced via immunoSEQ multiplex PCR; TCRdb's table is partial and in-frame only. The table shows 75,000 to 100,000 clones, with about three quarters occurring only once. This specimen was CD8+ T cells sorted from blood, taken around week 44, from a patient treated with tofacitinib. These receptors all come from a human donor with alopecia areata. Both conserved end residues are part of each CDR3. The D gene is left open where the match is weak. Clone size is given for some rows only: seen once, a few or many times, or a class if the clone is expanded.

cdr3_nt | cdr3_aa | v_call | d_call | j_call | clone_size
TGTGCCAGCAGCTCTGACAGGGGGCTCGACGAGCAGTACTTC | CASSSDRGLDEQYF | TRBV7-8 | TRBD1 | TRBJ2-7 | .
TGTGCCAGTAGTACAAGCCTTGGGAAGACGGTGAACACCGGGGAGCTGTTTTTT | CASSTSLGKTVNTGELFF | TRBV19 | . | TRBJ2-2 | .
TGCGCCAGCAGCCAAGCTACCGGGTCCAACTACGAGCAGTACTTC | CASSQATGSNYEQYF | TRBV4-3 | . | TRBJ2-7 | few
TGTGCCAGCAGCCCCAGGGGATTCCAAGAGACCCAGTACTTC | CASSPRGFQETQYF | TRBV7-6 | . | TRBJ2-5 | few
TGTGCCAGCAACCGACAGGGTGAGTCCTACGAGCAGTACTTC | CASNRQGESYEQYF | TRBV11-2 | TRBD1 | TRBJ2-7 | .
TGTGCCAGCAGTTTATTGAGCGCCTCCTACAATGAGCAGTTCTTC | CASSLLSASYNEQFF | TRBV28 | . | TRBJ2-1 | .
TGCAGCGTTGAAGATGGGACAGGGCATGGCTACACCTTC | CSVEDGTGHGYTF | TRBV29-1 | TRBD1 | TRBJ1-2 | once
TGTGCCACCAGCAGAACCCCAGAAACCGCTGAAGCTTTCTTT | CATSRTPETAEAFF | TRBV15 | . | TRBJ1-1 | .
TGTGCCAGCGGCCCACGGGCCCATGGCTACACCTTC | CASGPRAHGYTF | TRBV6-5 | . | TRBJ1-2 | .
TGTGCCAGCAGTTACGATTCCGGGACAGGGAGGAAAGAGCAGTACTTC | CASSYDSGTGRKEQYF | TRBV6-5 | TRBD1 | TRBJ2-7 | .
TGTGCCAGCAGCCTGGGGTCTAGCTGGTACGAGCAGTACTTC | CASSLGSSWYEQYF | TRBV5-6 | . | TRBJ2-7 | few
TGCGCCAGCAGCTTGGCCGCGAACACCGGGGAGCTGTTTTTT | CASSLAANTGELFF | TRBV5-1 | . | TRBJ2-2 | .
TGTGCCAGCAGCTTAGCGCTTATCGGCGGGGGGGCTGACTACAATGAGCAGTTCTTC | CASSLALIGGGADYNEQFF | TRBV7-8 | TRBD2 | TRBJ2-1 | .
TGTGCCAGCACCGACAGGGGAGAGACCCAGTACTTC | CASTDRGETQYF | TRBV2 | TRBD1 | TRBJ2-5 | .
TGTGCCAGCAGGCAATTGGGACAGGGCCACTCCTACGAGCAGTACTTC | CASRQLGQGHSYEQYF | TRBV2 | TRBD1 | TRBJ2-7 | few
TGTGCCAGCAGCCTAAGACTAGATAGAGCCGGGGAGCTGTTTTTT | CASSLRLDRAGELFF | TRBV7-2 | . | TRBJ2-2 | .
TGTGCCAGCAGCTTAACCCGGGACAGCCTCACAGATACGCAGTATTTT | CASSLTRDSLTDTQYF | TRBV13 | TRBD1 | TRBJ2-3 | .
TGTGCCAGCAGCTTGTACGGTTTCAGGGAAGGCTACACCTTC | CASSLYGFREGYTF | TRBV5-6 | . | TRBJ1-2 | .
TGTGCCAGCAGCATTGCAGGGTACGGCTACACCTTC | CASSIAGYGYTF | TRBV11-2 | . | TRBJ1-2 | .
TGTGCCAGCAGCTTATGGGGGACGTCGAACACCGGGGAGCTGTTTTTT | CASSLWGTSNTGELFF | TRBV5-6 | . | TRBJ2-2 | .
TGTGCCAGCAGCCGGACCGTGGCCCCTAATGAAAAACTGTTTTTT | CASSRTVAPNEKLFF | TRBV7-6 | . | TRBJ1-4 | .
TGCAGTGCTCAGACAGAATACGAGCAGTACTTC | CSAQTEYEQYF | TRBV20-1 | . | TRBJ2-7 | .
TGTGCCACCAGCAGAGACAGACAAGGAGGGTATGGCTACACCTTC | CATSRDRQGGYGYTF | TRBV15 | . | TRBJ1-2 | .
TGTGCCAGCAGCGTTGGGGACCGCACTGAAGCTTTCTTT | CASSVGDRTEAFF | TRBV9 | . | TRBJ1-1 | .
TGTGCCAGTAGCCCGACTAGCGGGGTCTACAATGAGCAGTTCTTC | CASSPTSGVYNEQFF | TRBV19 | TRBD2 | TRBJ2-1 | .
TGCGCCAGCAGCGTGGACCCCACAGGGGCCTACGAGCAGTACTTC | CASSVDPTGAYEQYF | TRBV5-1 | TRBD1 | TRBJ2-7 | .
TGTGCCAGCAGCGTAGTGAACACTGAAGCTTTCTTT | CASSVVNTEAFF | TRBV9 | . | TRBJ1-1 | .
TGTGCCAGCAGCCAAGTTCAGGGTAATGGCTACACCTTC | CASSQVQGNGYTF | TRBV14 | . | TRBJ1-2 | .
TGTGCCAGTAGTTGGGGATTGATTGTCGATCAGCCCCAGCATTTT | CASSWGLIVDQPQHF | TRBV19 | . | TRBJ1-5 | few
TGCGCCAGCACTGGACAGGGGTGTCCCTACGAGCAGTACTTC | CASTGQGCPYEQYF | TRBV4-1 | TRBD1 | TRBJ2-7 | medium-sized
TGTGCCAGTAGTATCGGGGACAACAGCGAGCAGTACTTC | CASSIGDNSEQYF | TRBV19 | . | TRBJ2-7 | few
TGTGCCAGCAGCTTAGAATCTTTGGTAGGGTTCACAGATACGCAGTATTTT | CASSLESLVGFTDTQYF | TRBV11-2 | . | TRBJ2-3 | .
TGCAGCGTTGTAGAGGCTAGCGGGAAAGAGACCCAGTACTTC | CSVVEASGKETQYF | TRBV29-1 | TRBD2 | TRBJ2-5 | .
TGCGCCAGCAGCTTGGCCGGTCAGGGGGGCTATGGCTACACCTTC | CASSLAGQGGYGYTF | TRBV5-1 | TRBD1 | TRBJ1-2 | .
TGTGCCAGCAGTCTTCGCCCGGGGGGCGTCACTGAAGCTTTCTTT | CASSLRPGGVTEAFF | TRBV6-4 | . | TRBJ1-1 | .
TGTGCCAGCAGTGGCGGGTACTACGAGCAGTACTTC | CASSGGYYEQYF | TRBV28 | . | TRBJ2-7 | .
TGTGCCAGCAGCCAGCCGTCGTTGACCGGGGAGCTGTTTTTT | CASSQPSLTGELFF | TRBV14 | . | TRBJ2-2 | few
TGTGCCTGGAAATGGGAAGGCAACACTGAAGCTTTCTTT | CAWKWEGNTEAFF | TRBV30 | . | TRBJ1-1 | .
TGTGCCAGCAGCTTAGTCTATGGCTACACCTTC | CASSLVYGYTF | TRBV13 | . | TRBJ1-2 | .
TGTGCCAGCAGTTTTACCGGCTCTCAGGGCTACACCTTC | CASSFTGSQGYTF | TRBV27 | . | TRBJ1-2 | few
TGCAGCCCCAAGGTAACAGCCTACTACGAGCAGTACTTC | CSPKVTAYYEQYF | TRBV29-1 | . | TRBJ2-7 | .
TGTGCCAGCGCCTATACCGTGAACACTGAAGCTTTCTTT | CASAYTVNTEAFF | TRBV7-9 | . | TRBJ1-1 | .
TGTGCCAGCAGTTTATCGACTAGGGACGAGCAGTACTTC | CASSLSTRDEQYF | TRBV27 | . | TRBJ2-7 | .
TGTGCCAGCAGCTGGAATGGGGGGGACTATGGCTACACCTTC | CASSWNGGDYGYTF | TRBV7-2 | . | TRBJ1-2 | .
TGTGCCAGTAGTGGGATCTACAGGGACAATCAGCCCCAGCATTTT | CASSGIYRDNQPQHF | TRBV19 | . | TRBJ1-5 | few
TGCAGCGGGGTACAGGAGACCTATGGCTACACCTTC | CSGVQETYGYTF | TRBV29-1 | . | TRBJ1-2 | .
TGTGCCAGCAGACCGGGGGCCGGGGCCAACGTCCTGACTTTC | CASRPGAGANVLTF | TRBV14 | . | TRBJ2-6 | .
TGCGCCAGCAAAGAGGGGACTGGACAAGAGACCCAGTACTTC | CASKEGTGQETQYF | TRBV5-1 | . | TRBJ2-5 | .
TGTGCCAGTAGTATTATCCAGGGGCGGAACACCGGGGAGCTGTTTTTT | CASSIIQGRNTGELFF | TRBV19 | . | TRBJ2-2 | .